The entry that follows covers one T cell receptor beta chain sequence. The antigen is unknown. The data belong to a study of cytomegalovirus exposure and HLA in healthy donors. The V gene's germline CDR1 is SGHVS and CDR2 FNYEAQ. Between the trimmed V and J ends, which lost 2 bases and 3 bases, there was a span of 8 bases. The CDR3 has 13 amino acids. PCR employed 60 Vbeta and 13 Jbeta primers. The table came from immunoSEQ multiplex PCR; TCRdb's copy has only in-frame clones and leaves some out. The repertoire includes about 160,000 clones, 75% to 85% of them detected once, and 1.9% sits in the top ten. Regarding the study as a whole: Indistinguishability led to the exclusion of some V segments, TRBV6-2 and TRBV6-3 included.

This receptor was obtained from a woman younger than 30 in good health and CMV-seronegative. Source material: PBMCs. The V call is TRBV7-6, the J call TRBJ2-7; D gene unclear. CDR3 region: CASSLSHFYEQYF. DNA for the CDR3: TGTGCCAGCAGCTTATCCCACTTCTACGAGCAGTACTTC.